The clone carrying this T cell receptor (beta chain) was counted ten times or more. Its specificity is not known. The authors obtained PBMCs from 10 ml of fresh peripheral blood. The data stem from a study of T cells in Graves' hyperthyroidism and ophthalmopathy. Study outcomes and limitations: Researchers found most expanded thyroid clonotypes above 0.001 in blood as well.

The CDR3 length is 14 residues. Germline V gene data show CDR1 as MNHNY and CDR2 as SVGAGI (reference sequence). Trimming took off 3 bases at V and 4 bases at J, with 10 bases between the two ends. RNA transcripts served as the template for amplifying TCR beta CDR3 regions. The HTBI primer set served for first-round RT-PCR of the TCR CDR3. TCRdb processed the multiplex PCR reads anew with MiXCR; each CDR3 protein has one entry. The table lists 750,000 to 950,000 distinct CDR3 sequences, 38% of them singletons. Sequences were obtained from blood. The TCR was taken from a man younger than 30 with Graves' hyperthyroidism. The J gene is TRBJ1-5, the V gene TRBV6-6, with D uncertain. DNA for the CDR3: TGTGCCAGCAGTTATCGGCACGTAAATCAGCCCCAGCATTTT. As protein: CASSYRHVNQPQHF.